This is a list of T cell receptor beta chains from one sample in a study of PD-L1 blockade in urothelial cancer. Clones were sequenced by immunoSEQ multiplex PCR, and TCRdb holds only the in-frame ones, with some missing. This table has 120,000 or so clones, 86% appearing once. The sequencing here drew on PBMCs, taken around atezolizumab (anti-PD-L1) treatment. These receptors came from a man aged 50 or older with urothelial cancer. CDR3s include the opening cysteine and the closing phenylalanine or tryptophan. A D gene is named only where the DNA matches it firmly. Not all rows give a size; the values are once, few, many and, for expanded clones, a class.

TGTGCCAGTAGTATAAGGGGCGCGAAGACTGAAGCTTTCTTT | CASSIRGAKTEAFF | TRBV19 | NA | NA | TRBJ1-1
TGTGCCAGCTATGCCGGGGTCGGAGGGATATACGAGCAGTACTTC | CASYAGVGGIYEQYF | TRBV6-1 | NA | NA | TRBJ2-7
TGTGCCAGCAGTGAAGGTTATAGCGGTGAGCAGTTCTTC | CASSEGYSGEQFF | TRBV2 | NA | NA | TRBJ2-1
TGTGCCAGCACCCCTGGCCAGCGGATAAATGAGCAGTTCTTC | CASTPGQRINEQFF | TRBV11-2 | NA | NA | TRBJ2-1
TGTGCCAGCAGCTTGAGTCGGGTACGGGTTAGCGGGTCTCACAATGAGCAGTTCTTC | CASSLSRVRVSGSHNEQFF | TRBV5-4 | NA | TRBD2 | TRBJ2-1
TGCGCCAGCAGCTTGGAGTGGAGTCAAGAGACCCAGTACTTC | CASSLEWSQETQYF | TRBV5-1 | NA | NA | TRBJ2-5
TGCGCCAGCAGGTTACGCCCGGTGGAGACCCAGTACTTC | CASRLRPVETQYF | TRBV5-1 | NA | NA | TRBJ2-5
TGTGCCAGCAGCCCCCGGGGGGCCAAAAACATTCAGTACTTC | CASSPRGAKNIQYF | TRBV7-2 | few | NA | TRBJ2-4
TGTGCCAGCAGCTTTAGTCAGGGCTCTGTACTGTATTTT | CASSFSQGSVLYF | TRBV7-8 | NA | NA | TRBJ2-3
TGTGCCAGCAGCTTAGGCCTCGGTACGCAGTATTTT | CASSLGLGTQYF | TRBV11-2 | NA | NA | TRBJ2-3
TGTGCCAGCAGCTTTCGTCGGGACAGGGATCAGCCCCAGCATTTT | CASSFRRDRDQPQHF | TRBV5-6 | NA | TRBD1 | TRBJ1-5
TGTGCCAGCAGTTTGCCACGCGAGAGGACCGGGGAGCTGTTTTTT | CASSLPRERTGELFF | TRBV28 | NA | NA | TRBJ2-2
TGTGCCAGCAGTCAGTTTATCGCAGATACGCAGTATTTT | CASSQFIADTQYF | TRBV27 | few | NA | TRBJ2-3
TGTGCCAGCACAGGAGGGTATGGCTACACCTTC | CASTGGYGYTF | TRBV6-5 | once | NA | TRBJ1-2
TGCAGCGTTTACGACAGGGGGGGCCCTGAAGCTTTCTTT | CSVYDRGGPEAFF | TRBV29-1 | once | TRBD1 | TRBJ1-1
TGCGCCAGCAGCTCCGCGTTAAGGCAGGGTAATGAAAAACTGTTTTTT | CASSSALRQGNEKLFF | TRBV5-1 | NA | NA | TRBJ1-4
TGTGCCAGTAGTGCTACAGATTATGAGCAGTTCTTC | CASSATDYEQFF | TRBV19 | NA | NA | TRBJ2-1
TGTGCCAGCTCACCACCCGGACAGGGTGGGAACACCGGGGAGCTGTTTTTT | CASSPPGQGGNTGELFF | TRBV18 | NA | TRBD1 | TRBJ2-2
TGTGCCAGCAGCTTAAATGTAGCTTCCGAGCAGTACTTC | CASSLNVASEQYF | TRBV7-6 | few | NA | TRBJ2-7
TGTGCCAGTAGTACCCAGGGAGGGACTGAAGCTTTCTTT | CASSTQGGTEAFF | TRBV19 | NA | NA | TRBJ1-1
TGTGCCAGCAGTCCAGGTACCTACGAGCAGTACTTC | CASSPGTYEQYF | TRBV5-6 | NA | NA | TRBJ2-7
TGTGCCAGCAGAAAAACAGGGGGAAGGGAGACCCAGTACTTC | CASRKTGGRETQYF | TRBV27 | NA | TRBD1 | TRBJ2-5
TGTGCCACCAGCAGACCGGGTGGTAAGGACAATGAGCAGTTCTTC | CATSRPGGKDNEQFF | TRBV15 | NA | NA | TRBJ2-1
TGTGCCAGCAGCCAAGGATGGCTAGCCGCCTCTAGCACAGATACGCAGTATTTT | CASSQGWLAASSTDTQYF | TRBV14 | few | NA | TRBJ2-3
TGTGCCAGCGGCAGGACAGGGTTGTTTGAAAAACTGTTTTTT | CASGRTGLFEKLFF | TRBV6-1 | NA | TRBD1 | TRBJ1-4
TGTGCCAGCAGTTTGACTAGCGGGTTGTCTCCCTACGAGCAGTACTTC | CASSLTSGLSPYEQYF | TRBV27 | NA | TRBD2 | TRBJ2-7
TGTGCCAGCAGTGAAGCGGGGGACATCTATGGCTACACCTTC | CASSEAGDIYGYTF | TRBV6-1 | NA | NA | TRBJ1-2
TGTGCCAGCAGCTTTGGCGGGGCGGGGGACACTGAAGCTTTCTTT | CASSFGGAGDTEAFF | TRBV7-9 | NA | NA | TRBJ1-1
TGTGCCAGCAAAAGGGACAGTGCCTTCACCGGGGAGCTGTTTTTT | CASKRDSAFTGELFF | TRBV6-4 | NA | TRBD1 | TRBJ2-2
TGTGCCAGCAGTTGGACCGGGACTAGCGGGACCTACGAGCAGTACTTC | CASSWTGTSGTYEQYF | TRBV27 | NA | TRBD2 | TRBJ2-7
TGTGCCAGCAGCCCAGGGGGGCAGGGGCTCTATGGCTACACCTTC | CASSPGGQGLYGYTF | TRBV9 | NA | TRBD1 | TRBJ1-2
TGTGCCAGCAGCGTAGGCGCTGGGGCCAACGTCCTGACTTTC | CASSVGAGANVLTF | TRBV9 | NA | NA | TRBJ2-6
TGTGCCAGCAGCTCGACTAGGTTTGAGACCCAGTACTTC | CASSSTRFETQYF | TRBV7-2 | NA | NA | TRBJ2-5
TGTGCCAGCAGCTTAGGGACAGGGGGCGCATCTCGCGAGCAGTACTTC | CASSLGTGGASREQYF | TRBV7-8 | NA | TRBD1 | TRBJ2-7
TGTGCCAGCAGCTCGCTGGGGGGAGGGTTAAATGAGCAGTTCTTC | CASSSLGGGLNEQFF | TRBV7-3 | NA | TRBD2 | TRBJ2-1
TGCGCCAGCAGCTGCCCGACGGGTCGTTGCACCGGGGAGCTGTTTTTT | CASSCPTGRCTGELFF | TRBV5-1 | NA | NA | TRBJ2-2
TGTGCCAGCAGCTTGGGACTACCAACAGCCAAAAACATTCAGTACTTC | CASSLGLPTAKNIQYF | TRBV5-6 | NA | NA | TRBJ2-4
TGTGCCAGCTCCAGGAAGAAGTACGAGACCCAGTACTTC | CASSRKKYETQYF | TRBV21-1 | NA | NA | TRBJ2-5
TGCGCCAGCAGCTTGGACGTCGCCCGGTATGGCTACACCTTC | CASSLDVARYGYTF | TRBV5-1 | few | NA | TRBJ1-2
TGTGCCAGCAGTGCCGGGACAGGGGGCCCTGGGGCCAACGTCCTGACTTTC | CASSAGTGGPGANVLTF | TRBV9 | once | TRBD1 | TRBJ2-6
TGTGCCAGCAGTTACCCCCGGGATTCACCCCTCCACTTT | CASSYPRDSPLHF | TRBV28 | NA | NA | TRBJ1-6
TGTGCCAGCAGCTTAACCCCCGGGACTAGCGTATCCTACGAGCAGTACTTC | CASSLTPGTSVSYEQYF | TRBV7-9 | NA | TRBD2 | TRBJ2-7
TGCGCCAGCAGCGGAGGGACAGGGGGCTCCTACGAGCAGTACTTC | CASSGGTGGSYEQYF | TRBV5-1 | NA | TRBD1 | TRBJ2-7
TGTGCCAGCAGCACAACAGGGGCTAGGGCCAAAAACATTCAGTACTTC | CASSTTGARAKNIQYF | TRBV21-1 | NA | NA | TRBJ2-4
TGTGCCAGTAGTGCCCCTTCCCCGACAGGGTCGTACAATCAGCCCCAGCATTTT | CASSAPSPTGSYNQPQHF | TRBV19 | NA | TRBD1 | TRBJ1-5
TGTGCCAGCAGCTACGGTAGCGGGAGAAGTCGAGATACGCAGTATTTT | CASSYGSGRSRDTQYF | TRBV7-8 | once | TRBD2 | TRBJ2-3
TGTGCCAGCTCGAGGAGTGAGGACACCATATATTTT | CASSRSEDTIYF | TRBV18 | NA | NA | TRBJ1-3
TGTGCCAGCAGTCGACAGGGGAATCAGCCCCAGCATTTT | CASSRQGNQPQHF | TRBV6-5 | NA | TRBD1 | TRBJ1-5
TGTGCCAGCAGCTTAGGAGTACTGTTGGGCCAAAACATTCAGTACTTC | CASSLGVLLGQNIQYF | TRBV11-2 | NA | NA | TRBJ2-4
TGTGCCACCAGCAGAGATCCGGTATCGGGTAATTGGTTCTTC | CATSRDPVSGNWFF | TRBV15 | NA | NA | TRBJ2-1
TGCGCCAGACCCCCTTTGGGGAGAAAGTGGGCCAACGTCCTGACTTTC | CARPPLGRKWANVLTF | TRBV23-1 | NA | NA | TRBJ2-6